This TCR beta chain appears in the sequencing data of a study of T-cell reconstitution after alpha-beta-depleted transplantation in children. Construction of the TCRbeta library involved unique molecular identifiers. Via MiXCR, TCRdb re-called the PCR reads, giving one row per CDR3 protein. The table shows some 500,000 distinct CDR3 sequences, with approximately 16% occurring only once. J gave up 8 bases and V 1 base, and 8 bases lay outside the gene matches. Germline values: CDR1 SGDLS, CDR2 YYNGEE. This CDR3 contains 15 residues. The TCR comes from a human donor who donated a stem cell graft to a child with acute lymphoblastic leukemia. The specimen was PBMCs from the stem cell graft donor, collected from the stem cell graft. The genes are TRBV9 and TRBJ2-1; 8 nucleotides line up with TRBD2. CDR3 DNA sequence: TGTGCCAGCAGCGTACTCGGGGGGGGACGTTATGAGCAGTTCTTC. Protein product: CASSVLGGGRYEQFF.